This TCR beta chain came from a study of glioma-infiltrating T cells after dendritic cell vaccination. The CDR3 is made up of 15 amino acids. Germline CDR1 reads SGHAT; CDR2 reads FQNNGV. The time point here: after dendritic cell vaccination, including at tumor progression/relapse. Isocitrate dehydrogenase mutation was absent in all glioblastoma patients. PBMC sampling occurred before vaccination, two weeks after the third dose, and at progression. Only in-frame clones appear in the TCRdb table, and some are missing; sequencing was by immunoSEQ multiplex PCR. This table has some 78,000 clones, 85% appearing once. In regard to this clone: One junction end disagrees with the germline gene, perhaps due to a read error.

The TCR originated in a human donor with glioblastoma. The sample was blood, taken after dendritic cell vaccination. This chain joins TRBV11-2 and TRBJ2-1; 12 nucleotides align to TRBD2. The DNA for the CDR3 is TGTGCCAGCAGCTTCACTAGCGGGAGGTACAGTGAGCAGTTCTTC. It translates to CASSFTSGRYSEQFF.